This section outlines one T cell receptor (beta chain) sequence together with its context. As to time point: longitudinal time-point 3. For the unsorted libraries, 2 million PBMCs stored at -80 C served as input. TCRdb fed the 5' RACE reads into MiXCR, producing one record per CDR3 protein. There are some 43,000 distinct CDR3 sequences in the sample; approximately 12% occur only once, and 9% lies in the top ten. The CDR3 covers 15 residues. Germline V CDR1 and CDR2: SGHVS, FNYEAQ. The V end was cut by 5 bases, the J end by 3 bases, with 17 bases between. This entry belongs to a study of neurological immune-mediated disorders.

This receptor was identified in a male donor with HTLV-1-associated myelopathy (HAM/TSP). The chain is built from TRBV7-6 and TRBJ2-7, with D possibly matching TRBD1 (7 bases). Sequenced input: PBMCs. CDR3 nucleotides: TGTGCCAGCAGCCGGGGGACAGTGGGTATCTACGAGCAGTACTTC. It specifies CASSRGTVGIYEQYF.